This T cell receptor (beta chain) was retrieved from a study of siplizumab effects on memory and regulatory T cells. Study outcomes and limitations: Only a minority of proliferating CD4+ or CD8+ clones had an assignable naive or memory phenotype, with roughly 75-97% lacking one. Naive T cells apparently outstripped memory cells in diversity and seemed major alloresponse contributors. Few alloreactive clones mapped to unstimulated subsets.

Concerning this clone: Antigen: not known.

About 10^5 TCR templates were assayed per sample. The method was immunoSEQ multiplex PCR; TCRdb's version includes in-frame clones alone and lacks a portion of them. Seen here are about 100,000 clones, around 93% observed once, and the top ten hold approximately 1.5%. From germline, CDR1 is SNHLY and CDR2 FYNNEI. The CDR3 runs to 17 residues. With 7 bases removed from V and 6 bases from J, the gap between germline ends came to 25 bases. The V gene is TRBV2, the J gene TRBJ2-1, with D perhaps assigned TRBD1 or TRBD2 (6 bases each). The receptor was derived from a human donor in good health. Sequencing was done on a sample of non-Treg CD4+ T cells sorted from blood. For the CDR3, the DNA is TGTGCCAGCATAAAGGGGACGGGAGCACCCAGGGGCAATGAGCAGTTCTTC. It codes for CASIKGTGAPRGNEQFF.